These 25 T cell receptor beta chains came from one sample sequenced in a study of T cell responses to AZD1222 COVID-19 vaccine. Libraries were prepared by immunoSEQ multiplex PCR; TCRdb keeps only in-frame clonotypes and omits some of them. The table shows tens of thousands of clones, with over 65% occurring only once. The starting material was peripheral blood, obtained on day 0 of AZD1222 vaccination. These receptors came from an adult in good health.

The rearrangement links TRBV19 to TRBJ1-2; the match to TRBD1 covers 7 bases. The germline V gene has CDR1 LNHDA and CDR2 SQIVND (reference sequence). The CDR3 totals 15 residues. Trimming at V came to 6 bases and at J to 2 bases, leaving 9 bases not matched to a gene. CDR3 in amino acids: CASSPGTDKNYGYTF. DNA for the CDR3: TGTGCCAGTAGCCCCGGGACAGACAAAAACTATGGCTACACCTTC.

This chain connects TRBV9 to TRBJ1-3, with TRBD1 matching 10 bases. Trimming took 3 bases from V and 5 from J; bases not matched to a gene: 2. The V gene's germline CDR1 is SGDLS and CDR2 YYNGEE. The CDR3 is made up of 14 amino acids. CDR3 in amino acids: CASSGQGARNTIYF. Written as DNA, the CDR3 is TGTGCCAGCAGCGGACAGGGGGCAAGAAACACCATATATTTT.

The V call is TRBV2, the J call TRBJ2-3; no clear D. The V gene lost 6 bases and the J gene lost 2 bases, with 6 bases spanning the gap. The CDR3 length is 12 residues. The germline V gene encodes CDR1 SNHLY and CDR2 FYNNEI. The DNA for the CDR3 is TGTGCCAGCAGACCCGACACAGATACGCAGTATTTT. It translates to CASRPDTDTQYF.

This rearrangement joins TRBV6-1 to TRBJ1-2; D unclear. Germline lookup yields CDR1 MNHNS and CDR2 SASEGT. The CDR3 loop spans 15 amino acids. Trimming stripped 3 bases from V and 1 base from J, with 12 bases between. In DNA, the CDR3 is TGTGCCAGCAGTGAGTTGGTCACCATTAACTATGGCTACACCTTC. It codes for CASSELVTINYGYTF.

The rearrangement joins TRBV14 to TRBJ2-3; D might be TRBD1 or TRBD2, each matching 5 bases. Trimming pared 3 bases from V and 0 bases from J, leaving 16 bases between. There are 17 residues in the CDR3. Germline V gene data show CDR1 as SGHDN and CDR2 as FVKESK. CDR3 in amino acids: CASSQGLGLASTDTQYF. The CDR3 nucleotides read TGTGCCAGCAGCCAGGGGCTCGGACTTGCTAGCACAGATACGCAGTATTTT.

This chain connects TRBV2 to TRBJ1-2, with a weak D call TRBD1 (5 bases). V gave up 5 bases and J gave up 5 bases, with 9 bases separating them. Germline CDR1 and CDR2: SNHLY and FYNNEI. This CDR3 has 12 amino acids. The CDR3: CASSTEGYGYTF. The CDR3 nucleotides are TGTGCCAGCAGTACAGAGGGGTATGGCTACACCTTC.

In this sample, this clone turned up a few times. V and J are TRBV19 and TRBJ2-2; maybe TRBD1 (5 bases). Trimming removed 3 bases at V and 5 bases at J, with 10 bases between. The germline gives CDR1 LNHDA, CDR2 SQIVND (reference sequence). The CDR3 contains 14 residues. The CDR3 is CASSIRGGTGELFF. The CDR3 nucleotides read TGTGCCAGTAGTATTAGGGGTGGAACCGGGGAGCTGTTTTTT.

This chain links TRBV7-9 with TRBJ1-1; D is undetermined. The V gene lost 2 bases and the J gene lost 1 base, with 5 bases spanning the gap. The CDR3 sequence is 13 residues long. Germline values: CDR1 SEHNR, CDR2 FQNEAQ (reference sequence). CDR3 sequence (DNA): TGTGCCAGCAGCTTAAGCTCGAACACTGAAGCTTTCTTT. It yields the protein CASSLSSNTEAFF.

The J gene is TRBJ1-4, the V gene TRBV30; 8 nucleotides match TRBD1. In germline, CDR1 is GTSNPN, CDR2 SVGIG (reference sequence). J was trimmed by 8 bases and V by 3 bases; bases with no gene match: 17. CDR3 length equals 17 residues. This chain's CDR3 is CAWRDHPRDRRVEKLFF. The CDR3 DNA reads as TGTGCCTGGAGAGACCACCCCCGGGACAGGAGGGTCGAAAAACTGTTTTTT.

The chain joins TRBV5-4 to TRBJ1-2, with D uncertain. The CDR3 is 17 amino acids. Germline-derived CDR1 and CDR2 are SGHNT and YYREEE (reference sequence). Trimming stripped 2 bases from V and 2 bases from J, with 19 bases between. The CDR3 loop is CASSLRVPAGMNYGYTF. CDR3 DNA sequence: TGTGCCAGCAGCTTACGGGTTCCAGCGGGTATGAACTATGGCTACACCTTC.

This rearrangement joins TRBV4-1 to TRBJ1-4; D not resolved. This CDR3 region has 13 residues. V was clipped by 0 bases and J by 7 bases, with 6 bases between them. Per germline, CDR1 MGHRA and CDR2 YSYEKL. The CDR3 sequence: CASSQERSEKLFF. The CDR3 region has the DNA TGCGCCAGCAGCCAAGAACGTAGTGAAAAACTGTTTTTT.

This clone was observed once. The gene calls are TRBV7-9 and TRBJ1-2; no clear D gene. The CDR3 is 16 residues long. The V gene lost 1 base and the J gene lost 1 base, with 13 bases spanning the gap. Germline values: CDR1 SEHNR, CDR2 FQNEAQ (reference sequence). CDR3 DNA sequence: TGTGCCAGCAGCTTAGGATTGGCAGGCGTTAACTATGGCTACACCTTC. It translates to CASSLGLAGVNYGYTF.

This clone turned up a few times. The chain joins TRBV11-2 to TRBJ2-1; 13 nucleotides align to TRBD2. CDR3 length: 16 amino acids. The germline CDR1 and CDR2 sequences are SGHAT and FQNNGV. With V trimmed by 5 bases and J by 8 bases, 9 bases remained unmatched. The CDR3 region is CASSARTSGRGDEQFF. In nucleotides, the CDR3 is TGTGCCAGCAGCGCCAGGACTAGCGGGAGAGGGGATGAGCAGTTCTTC.

The CDR3 DNA is TGTGCCAGCAGCTTCGGACAGGGGATTATAGCCCTCCACTTT. Its translation is CASSFGQGIIALHF. This rearrangement joins TRBV7-2 to TRBJ1-6, with 9 bases lining up with TRBD1. The CDR3 sequence is 14 residues long. Per the germline V gene, CDR1 is SGHTA and CDR2 is FQGNSA. Trimming took 3 bases from V and 14 from J; bases not matched to a gene: 8.

The chain employs TRBV28 and TRBJ1-6; D may be TRBD1 (5 bases). The CDR3 has 16 residues. CDR1 and CDR2 from the germline V gene are MDHEN and SYDVKM. The V and J ends lost 2 bases and 0 bases respectively, with 8 bases between them. The CDR3 loop reads CASSLIQASYNSPLHF. In DNA form, the CDR3 reads TGTGCCAGCAGTTTAATACAGGCCTCCTATAATTCACCCCTCCACTTT.

The chain has TRBV6-4 and TRBJ2-1; 13 bases agree with TRBD2. The germline CDR1 and CDR2 sequences are MRHNA and SNTAGT. V trimming: 5 bases; J trimming: 6 bases; junction bases outside the gene matches: 7. The CDR3 length is 16 residues. This CDR3 is CASSPVGLAGANEQFF. CDR3 in DNA: TGTGCCAGCAGTCCGGTCGGACTAGCGGGAGCCAATGAGCAGTTCTTC.

Here the CDR3 reads CASRPETGFSNQPQHF. CDR3 nucleotides: TGTGCCAGCAGGCCCGAGACAGGGTTTAGCAATCAGCCCCAGCATTTT. This chain connects TRBV2 to TRBJ1-5; TRBD1 agrees at 7 bases. CDR3 length: 16 residues. V lost 6 bases, J lost 0 bases, and 8 bases stayed unmatched. Germline V gene data show CDR1 as SNHLY and CDR2 as FYNNEI.

This clone was seen a single time. J is TRBJ1-2 and V is TRBV19, with no clear D. Trimming removed 2 bases at V and 8 bases at J, with 9 bases between. The CDR3 is made up of 12 amino acids. The germline V gene encodes CDR1 LNHDA and CDR2 SQIVND (reference sequence). The DNA of the CDR3 is TGTGCCAGTAGTATAAGGAGAGGGGGCTACACCTTC. Translation gives CASSIRRGGYTF. Based on the CDR3 plus reference TRBV19 and TRBJ1-2, the full variable domain is DGGITQSPKYLFRKEGQNVTLSCEQNLNHDAMYWYRQDPGQGLRLIYYSQIVNDFQKGDIAEGYSVSREKKESFPLTVTSAQKNPTAFYLCASSIRRGGYTFGSGTRLTVV.

The chain couples TRBV2 to TRBJ2-7, with TRBD2 identical over 7 bases. Per germline, CDR1 SNHLY and CDR2 FYNNEI. CDR3 length equals 16 residues. V was pared by 4 bases and J by 2 bases, with 11 bases of the junction left unmatched. The CDR3 coding sequence is TGTGCCAGCAGTGGGACCCGTGGACTAGGGCCCTACGAGCAGTACTTC. Residues: CASSGTRGLGPYEQYF.

The chain couples TRBV25-1 to TRBJ2-2, with D tentatively TRBD2 (6 bases). CDR1 is MGHDK, CDR2 SYGVNS, per germline. This CDR3 spans 18 amino acids. Trimming pared 5 bases from V and 8 bases from J, leaving 27 bases between. CDR3 sequence (DNA): TGTGCCAGCAGTTTGGCTCGGGGTAGCGGCAACGGGTGGGGGGAGCTGTTTTTT. As protein: CASSLARGSGNGWGELFF. The whole variable domain, filled in from reference TRBV25-1 and TRBJ2-2, reads EADIYQTPRYLVIGTGKKITLECSQTMGHDKMYWYQQDPGMELHLIHYSYGVNSTEKGDLSSESTVSRIRTEHFPLTLESARPSHTSQYLCASSLARGSGNGWGELFFGEGSRLTVL.

V is TRBV5-1 and J is TRBJ1-1; D remains ambiguous. Trimming shortened V by 0 bases and J by 1 base, and 10 bases separated the two germline ends. The CDR3 has 15 residues. Germline V gene data show CDR1 as SGHRS and CDR2 as YFSETQ. The CDR3 is CASSLAGRQNTEAFF. CDR3 DNA: TGCGCCAGCAGCTTGGCCGGACGCCAGAACACTGAAGCTTTCTTT.

The chain has TRBV7-3 and TRBJ1-4; D is perhaps TRBD1 (5 bases). Germline V lookup: CDR1 SGHTA, CDR2 FQGTGA. V was clipped by 5 bases and J by 3 bases, with 13 bases between them. The CDR3 is made up of 15 amino acids. The DNA for the CDR3 is TGTGCCAGCAGCCCGACAGCGGACCCTAATGAAAAACTGTTTTTT. Residues: CASSPTADPNEKLFF.

The chain joins TRBV3-1 (or the pseudogene TRBV3-2) to TRBJ1-4; TRBD1 is a possible D gene (6 bases). This CDR3 spans 16 amino acids. Deletions cut 0 bases from V and 2 bases from J, with 10 bases between. CDR1 and CDR2 (germline): LGHDT, YNNKEL (reference sequence). The CDR3 protein is CASSQDLGGTNEKLFF. Here the CDR3 DNA reads TGTGCCAGCAGCCAAGATTTAGGGGGGACTAATGAAAAACTGTTTTTT.

The rearrangement joins TRBV23-1 to TRBJ2-7, with D hard to call. TRBV23-1 is treated as an ORF (open reading frame) with a function not yet certain. Trimming cost V 6 bases and J 3 bases, with 27 bases left between them. The CDR3 has 18 residues. Here the CDR3 DNA reads TGCGCCAGCAGCTTGCGAGTCAAGTTATTCAGGCCCTTCTACGAGCAGTACGTC. Its translation: CASSLRVKLFRPFYEQYV.

J is TRBJ1-1 and V is TRBV5-4; D unresolved. Trimming left V 0 bases short and J 4 bases short, with 13 bases between. This CDR3 spans 15 amino acids. Looked up from germline, CDR1 is SGHNT and CDR2 is YYREEE (reference sequence). The CDR3 DNA follows: TGTGCCAGCAGCTTGGAAGAGGGATGGGGCACTGAAGCTTTCTTT. Its translation is CASSLEEGWGTEAFF.